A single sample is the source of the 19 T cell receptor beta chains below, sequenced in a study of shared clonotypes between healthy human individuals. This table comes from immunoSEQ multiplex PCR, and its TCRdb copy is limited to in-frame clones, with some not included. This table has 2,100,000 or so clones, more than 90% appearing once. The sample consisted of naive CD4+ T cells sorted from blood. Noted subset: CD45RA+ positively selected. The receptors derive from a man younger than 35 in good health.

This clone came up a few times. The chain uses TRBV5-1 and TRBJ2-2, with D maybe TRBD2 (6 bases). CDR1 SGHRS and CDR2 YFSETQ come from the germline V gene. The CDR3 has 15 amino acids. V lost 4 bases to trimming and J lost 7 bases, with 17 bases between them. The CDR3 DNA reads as TGCGCCAGCAGCCCGGAGGGCCGTGGCATCGGGGAGCTGTTTTTT. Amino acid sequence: CASSPEGRGIGELFF.

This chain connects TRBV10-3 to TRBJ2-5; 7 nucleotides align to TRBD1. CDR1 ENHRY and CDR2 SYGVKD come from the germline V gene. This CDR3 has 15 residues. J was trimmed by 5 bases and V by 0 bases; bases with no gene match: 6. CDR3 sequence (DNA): TGTGCCATCAGTGAGTCGGTCGTCAGGGGGGAGACCCAGTACTTC. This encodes CAISESVVRGETQYF.

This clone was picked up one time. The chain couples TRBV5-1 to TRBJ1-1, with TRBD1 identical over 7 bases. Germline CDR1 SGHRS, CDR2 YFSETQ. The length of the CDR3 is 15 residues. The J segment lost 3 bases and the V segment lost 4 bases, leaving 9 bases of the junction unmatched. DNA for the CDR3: TGCGCCAGCAGCCCACAGGGGAGGGAGGACACTGAAGCTTTCTTT. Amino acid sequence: CASSPQGREDTEAFF.

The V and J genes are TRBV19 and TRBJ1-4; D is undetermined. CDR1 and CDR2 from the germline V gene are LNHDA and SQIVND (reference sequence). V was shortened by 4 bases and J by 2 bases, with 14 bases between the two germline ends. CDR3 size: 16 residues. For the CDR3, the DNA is TGTGCCAGTAGTACCACCTCATTAGGGACTAATGAAAAACTGTTTTTT. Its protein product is CASSTTSLGTNEKLFF.

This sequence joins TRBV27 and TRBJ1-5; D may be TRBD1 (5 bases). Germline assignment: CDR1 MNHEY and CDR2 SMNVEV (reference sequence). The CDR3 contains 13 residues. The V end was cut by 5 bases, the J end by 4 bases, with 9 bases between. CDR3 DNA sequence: TGTGCCAGCAGTCTTGGGGCTAATCAGCCCCAGCATTTT. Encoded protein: CASSLGANQPQHF.

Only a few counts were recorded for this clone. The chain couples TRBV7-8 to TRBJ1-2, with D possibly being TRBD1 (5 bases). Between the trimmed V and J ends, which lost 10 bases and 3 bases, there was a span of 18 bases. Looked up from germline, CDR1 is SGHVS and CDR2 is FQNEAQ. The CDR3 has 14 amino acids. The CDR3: CATERTSADYGYTF. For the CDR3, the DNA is TGTGCCACTGAGCGGACATCGGCAGACTATGGCTACACCTTC.

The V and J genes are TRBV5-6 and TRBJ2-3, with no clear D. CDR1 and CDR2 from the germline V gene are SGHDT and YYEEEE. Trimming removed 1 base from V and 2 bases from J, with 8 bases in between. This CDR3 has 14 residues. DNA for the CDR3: TGTGCCAGCAGCTTGAGAGGCCACACAGATACGCAGTATTTT. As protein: CASSLRGHTDTQYF. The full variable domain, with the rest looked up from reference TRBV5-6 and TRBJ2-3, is DAGVTQSPTHLIKTRGQQVTLRCSPKSGHDTVSWYQQALGQGPQFIFQYYEEEERQRGNFPDRFSGHQFPNYSSELNVNALLLGDSALYLCASSLRGHTDTQYFGPGTRLTVL.

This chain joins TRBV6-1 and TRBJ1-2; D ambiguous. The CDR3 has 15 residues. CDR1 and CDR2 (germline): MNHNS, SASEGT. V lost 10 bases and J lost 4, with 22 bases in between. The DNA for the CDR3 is TGTGCCACCCCAATCCAAGGCACGGGCGGCTATGGCTACACCTTC. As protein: CATPIQGTGGYGYTF.

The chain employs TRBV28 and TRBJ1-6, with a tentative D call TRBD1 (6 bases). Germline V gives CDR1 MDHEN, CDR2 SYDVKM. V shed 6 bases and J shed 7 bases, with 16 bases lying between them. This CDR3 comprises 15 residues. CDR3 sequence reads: CASSLGGPGNSPLHF. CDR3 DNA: TGTGCCAGCAGCCTTGGGGGCCCGGGAAATTCACCCCTCCACTTT.

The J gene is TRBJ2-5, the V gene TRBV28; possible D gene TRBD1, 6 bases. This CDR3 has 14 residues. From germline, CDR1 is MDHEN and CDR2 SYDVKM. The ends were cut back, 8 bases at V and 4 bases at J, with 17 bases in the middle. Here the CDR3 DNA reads TGTGCCAGCTCCGCAGGGGTGAGAGGAGAGACCCAGTACTTC. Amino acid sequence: CASSAGVRGETQYF. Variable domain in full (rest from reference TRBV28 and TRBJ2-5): DVKVTQSSRYLVKRTGEKVFLECVQDMDHENMFWYRQDPGLGLRLIYFSYDVKMKEKGDIPEGYSVSREKKERFSLILESASTNQTSMYLCASSAGVRGETQYFGPGTRLLVL.

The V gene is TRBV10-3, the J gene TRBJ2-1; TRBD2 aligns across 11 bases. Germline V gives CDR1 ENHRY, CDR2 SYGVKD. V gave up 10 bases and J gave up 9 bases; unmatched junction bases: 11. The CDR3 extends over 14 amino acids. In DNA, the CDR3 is TGTGCCACCACCGGGCGTCTAGCGGGGGGTGAGCAGTTCTTC. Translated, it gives CATTGRLAGGEQFF.

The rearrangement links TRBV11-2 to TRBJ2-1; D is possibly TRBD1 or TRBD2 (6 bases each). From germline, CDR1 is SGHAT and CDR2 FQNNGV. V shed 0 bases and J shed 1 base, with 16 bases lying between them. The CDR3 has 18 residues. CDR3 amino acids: CASSLEWSGARSYNEQFF. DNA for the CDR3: TGTGCCAGCAGCTTAGAGTGGTCGGGGGCACGGTCCTACAATGAGCAGTTCTTC.

The CDR3 DNA follows: TGCGCCAGCAGCCAACCTAACCACAGGGTACGGGCGCCCCAGCATTTT. As protein: CASSQPNHRVRAPQHF. The chain employs TRBV4-1 and TRBJ1-5, with a tentative D call TRBD1 (6 bases). This CDR3 is 16 amino acids long. CDR1 and CDR2 (germline): MGHRA, YSYEKL. V lost 2 bases and J lost 9, with 20 bases in between.

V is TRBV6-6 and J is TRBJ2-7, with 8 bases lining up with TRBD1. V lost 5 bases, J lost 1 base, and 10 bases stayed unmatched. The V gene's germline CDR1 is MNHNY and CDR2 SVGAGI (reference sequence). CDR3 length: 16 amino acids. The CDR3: CASSPSQGATSYEQYF. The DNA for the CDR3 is TGTGCCAGCAGTCCCTCCCAGGGGGCTACTTCCTACGAGCAGTACTTC.

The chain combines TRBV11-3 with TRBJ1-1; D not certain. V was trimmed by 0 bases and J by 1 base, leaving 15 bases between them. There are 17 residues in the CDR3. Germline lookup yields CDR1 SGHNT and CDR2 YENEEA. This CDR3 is CASSLESSPIKNTEAFF. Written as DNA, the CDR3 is TGTGCCAGCAGCTTAGAGAGTTCCCCTATAAAGAACACTGAAGCTTTCTTT.

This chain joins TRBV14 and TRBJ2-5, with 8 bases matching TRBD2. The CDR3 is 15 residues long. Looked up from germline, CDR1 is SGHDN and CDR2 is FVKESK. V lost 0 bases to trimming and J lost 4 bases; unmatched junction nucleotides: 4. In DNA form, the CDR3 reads TGTGCCAGCAGCCAAGATGGGCTAGCGGGAGAGACCCAGTACTTC. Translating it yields CASSQDGLAGETQYF.

CDR3 residues: CASSTGSAPDTQYF. DNA of the CDR3: TGTGCCAGTAGTACCGGTAGCGCGCCAGATACGCAGTATTTT. The J gene is TRBJ2-3, the V gene TRBV19, with D possibly TRBD2 on 5 matching bases. Germline CDR1 LNHDA, CDR2 SQIVND (reference sequence). Trimming took off 4 bases at V and 4 bases at J, with 12 bases between the two ends. The CDR3 covers 14 residues.

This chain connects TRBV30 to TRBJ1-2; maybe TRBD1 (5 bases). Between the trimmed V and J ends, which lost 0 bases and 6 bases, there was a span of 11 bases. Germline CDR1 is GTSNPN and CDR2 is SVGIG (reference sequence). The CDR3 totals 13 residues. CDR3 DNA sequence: TGTGCCTGGAGTGTAGGGGCAGGCGATGGCTACACCTTC. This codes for CAWSVGAGDGYTF.

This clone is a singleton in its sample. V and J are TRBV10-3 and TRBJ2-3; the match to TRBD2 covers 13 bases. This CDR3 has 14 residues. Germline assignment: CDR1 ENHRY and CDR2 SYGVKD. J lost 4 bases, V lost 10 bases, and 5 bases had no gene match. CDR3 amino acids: CATTSGGAADTQYF. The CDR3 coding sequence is TGTGCCACAACTAGCGGGGGGGCCGCAGATACGCAGTATTTT.